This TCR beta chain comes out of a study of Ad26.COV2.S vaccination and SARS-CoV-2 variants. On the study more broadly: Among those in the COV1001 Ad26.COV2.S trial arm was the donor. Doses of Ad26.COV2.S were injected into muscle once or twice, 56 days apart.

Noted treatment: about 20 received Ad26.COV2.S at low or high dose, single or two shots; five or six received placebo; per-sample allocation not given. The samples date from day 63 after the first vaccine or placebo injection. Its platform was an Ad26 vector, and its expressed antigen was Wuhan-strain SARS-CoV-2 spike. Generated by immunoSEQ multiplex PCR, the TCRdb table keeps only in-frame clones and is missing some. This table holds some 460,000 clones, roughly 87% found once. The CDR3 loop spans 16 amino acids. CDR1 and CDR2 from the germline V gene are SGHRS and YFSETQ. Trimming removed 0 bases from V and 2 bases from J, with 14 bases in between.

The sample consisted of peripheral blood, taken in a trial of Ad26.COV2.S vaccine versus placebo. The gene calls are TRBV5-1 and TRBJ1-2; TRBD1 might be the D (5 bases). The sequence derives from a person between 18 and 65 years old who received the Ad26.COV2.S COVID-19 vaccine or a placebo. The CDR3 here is CASSLAPGRANYGYTF. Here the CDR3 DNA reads TGCGCCAGCAGCTTGGCTCCCGGCAGGGCAAACTATGGCTACACCTTC.